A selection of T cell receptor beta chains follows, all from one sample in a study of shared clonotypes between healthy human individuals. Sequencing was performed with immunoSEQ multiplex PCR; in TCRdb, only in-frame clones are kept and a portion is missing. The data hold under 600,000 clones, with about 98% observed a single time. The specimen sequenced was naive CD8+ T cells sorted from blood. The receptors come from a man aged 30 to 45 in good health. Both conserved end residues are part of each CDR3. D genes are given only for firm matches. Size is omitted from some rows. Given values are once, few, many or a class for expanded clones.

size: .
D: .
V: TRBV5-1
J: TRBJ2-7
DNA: TGCGCCAGCAGGATCCGAGCGGACGGGAACCTATACGAGCAGTACTTC
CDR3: CASRIRADGNLYEQYF

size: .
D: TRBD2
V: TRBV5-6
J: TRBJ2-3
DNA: TGTGCCAGCAGACGCCCATACGGGGAGGGCCTGGATACGCAGTATTTT
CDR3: CASRRPYGEGLDTQYF

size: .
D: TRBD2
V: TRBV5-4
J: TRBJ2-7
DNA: TGTGCCAGCAGCGGCGGGACTAGCGGCTACGAGCAGTACTTC
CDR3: CASSGGTSGYEQYF

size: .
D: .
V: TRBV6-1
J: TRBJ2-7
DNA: TGTGCCAGCAAGAACAAACGAGACGAGCAGTACTTC
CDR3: CASKNKRDEQYF

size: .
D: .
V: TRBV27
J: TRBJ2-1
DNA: TGTGCCAGCAGTTTATGGCCGGCATCCTACAATGAGCAGTTCTTC
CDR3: CASSLWPASYNEQFF

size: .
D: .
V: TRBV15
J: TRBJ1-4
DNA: TGTGCCACCAGCAGAACGGCCGGGGAGGGTGCGGATGAAAAACTGTTTTTT
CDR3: CATSRTAGEGADEKLFF

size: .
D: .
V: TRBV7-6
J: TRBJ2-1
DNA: TGTGCCAGCAGCGTGGGGGATTACAATGAGCAGTTCTTC
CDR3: CASSVGDYNEQFF

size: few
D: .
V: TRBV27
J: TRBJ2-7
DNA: TGTGCCAGCAGTTGGGGGGACTCCTACGAGCAGTACTTC
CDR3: CASSWGDSYEQYF

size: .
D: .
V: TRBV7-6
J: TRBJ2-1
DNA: TGTGCCAGCAGCTTACGGATCGGGGGAGGATACAATGAGCAGTTCTTC
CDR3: CASSLRIGGGYNEQFF

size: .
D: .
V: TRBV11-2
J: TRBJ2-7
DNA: TGTGCCAGCAGCTTACTAGAACCAGAGCAGTACTTC
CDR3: CASSLLEPEQYF

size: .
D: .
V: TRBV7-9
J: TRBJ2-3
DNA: TGTGCCAGCAGCTTTCAGACTGGCACAGATACGCAGTATTTT
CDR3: CASSFQTGTDTQYF

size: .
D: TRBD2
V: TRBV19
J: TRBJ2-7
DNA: TGTGCCAGTAGTCGGTTGGGCGGGAGAACCTACGAGCAGTACTTC
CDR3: CASSRLGGRTYEQYF

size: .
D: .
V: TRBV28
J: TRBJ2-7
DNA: TGTGCCAGCAGTTTCCGAGGGGGGTCCGAGCAGTACTTC
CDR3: CASSFRGGSEQYF

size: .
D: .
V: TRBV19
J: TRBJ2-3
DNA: TGTGCCAGTAGTATAGCCGGCACAGATACGCAGTATTTT
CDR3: CASSIAGTDTQYF